This T cell receptor beta chain comes out of a study of CD8 T cells in Susac syndrome. Overall study context: Patients with Susac syndrome had blood drawn and were at that point therapy-naive, on corticosteroids, or on intravenous immunoglobulin alone.

Random hexamers served to reverse transcribe roughly 0.5 to 1 ug RNA. A multiplex approach, immunoSEQ multiplex PCR, amplified TCR beta CDR3 across 54 Vbeta and 13 Jbeta. One entry per CDR3 protein, called by TCRdb with MiXCR from the immunoSEQ multiplex PCR reads. Of approximately 180,000 distinct CDR3 sequences in the sample, just under 95% were seen once. This clonotype was found once. Its specificity is not known. General study results and limits: In Susac syndrome, the CD4+ T cell repertoires did not show clonal expansion.

Diagnostic criteria for definite or probable disease, in their recently defined form, were met by the patients with Susac syndrome. The CDR3 is made up of 12 amino acids. Germline CDR1 is LNHNV and CDR2 is YYDKDF (reference sequence). The V and J ends lost 0 bases and 6 bases respectively, with 4 bases between them. The J gene is TRBJ2-3, the V gene TRBV15, with no clear D. The receptor was isolated from a human donor with Susac syndrome. Sequencing input: CD4+ T cells from PBMCs. CDR3 nucleotide sequence: TGTGCCACCAGCAGAGATCGCGATACGCAGTATTTT. Residues: CATSRDRDTQYF.